This T cell receptor beta chain was documented in a study of human T cells and chemical hapten exposure. The time point here: patch test 1, 2 weeks after DPC sensitization. The treatment: therapeutic diphenylcyclopropenone sensitization with weekly scalp DPC. This clonotype was seen at least ten times. A single record per CDR3 protein comes from TCRdb applying MiXCR to the RACE reads. This repertoire shows fewer than 500,000 distinct CDR3 sequences, roughly 4.8% found once; its top ten account for about 2.1%. Sequences were derived from whole blood, sampled in connection with sensitization to the hapten diphenylcyclopropenone (DPC). The clonotype originates from a woman aged 50 to 60 with alopecia areata. Some clones in this sample may be carry-over from other donors' samples.

The CDR3 nucleotides are TGTGCCAGCACCAGGACAGGAAGAAACCAGCCCCAGCATTTT. Its protein product is CASTRTGRNQPQHF. The chain combines TRBV12-3 or TRBV12-4 with TRBJ1-5, with TRBD1 identical over 7 bases. Germline trimming cut 7 bases from V and 7 bases from J; bases unmatched to any gene: 10. This CDR3 comprises 14 residues.